The next 21 T cell receptor beta chains were all read from a single sample in a study of breast tumors, draining lymph nodes, adjacent tissues. Samples came from axillary lymph nodes draining the breast cancer. TCRdb independently ran MiXCR on the multiplex PCR reads; one entry per CDR3 protein. Of 150,000 to 200,000 distinct CDR3 sequences in the sample, about 30% are singletons; the top ten hold about 3.9%. Sequencing was performed on axillary lymph node tissue. These receptors all come from a female donor with breast cancer. Some clones in this sample may be carry-over from other donors' samples.

Worth noting for this clonotype: A single base separates this from a much larger clone, so it may be a read error. The V and J genes are TRBV11-2 and TRBJ2-5; 9 bases fit TRBD2. Losses at the gene ends were 2 bases for V and 2 bases for J; bases not matched to a gene: 6. Germline assignment: CDR1 SGHAT and CDR2 FQNNGV. CDR3 length equals 16 residues. CDR3 nucleotide sequence: TGTGCCAGCAGCTTAAGGACTAGCGCGGGACAAGAGACCCAGTACTTC. Encoded protein: CASSLRTSAGQETQYF.

This clonotype was seen ten or more times. V gene TRBV4-1 combines with J gene TRBJ1-4, with TRBD1 as a possible D gene (6 bases). The germline V gene encodes CDR1 MGHRA and CDR2 YSYEKL. V was trimmed by 4 bases and J by 11 bases, leaving 20 bases between them. CDR3 size: 15 residues. The CDR3 sequence: CASSPWTDLGRKLFF. The CDR3 DNA reads as TGCGCCAGCAGCCCCTGGACAGACCTCGGGCGGAAACTGTTTTTT.

As for this clonotype: This CDR3 fails to terminate in the conserved phenylalanine or tryptophan, so it likely reflects a read error. The chain is built from TRBV7-2 and TRBJ2-3; no definite D call. In germline, CDR1 is SGHTA, CDR2 FQGNSA. Trimming stripped 4 bases from V and 4 bases from J, with 6 bases between. The CDR3 contains 12 residues. The CDR3 sequence is CASSSFADTQYS. CDR3 DNA: TGTGCCAGCAGCTCGTTCGCAGATACGCAGTATTCT.

This clonotype was observed at least ten times. The V and J genes are TRBV11-3 and TRBJ2-6; D may be TRBD1 (6 bases). CDR1 and CDR2 (germline): SGHNT, YENEEA. Trimming left V 5 bases short and J 2 bases short, with 16 bases between. This CDR3 comprises 17 residues. CDR3 DNA: TGTGCCAGCAGCCCTTACTCAGGGGCCGCTGGGGCCAACGTCCTGACTTTC. This encodes CASSPYSGAAGANVLTF.

This chain uses TRBV12-3 or TRBV12-4 with TRBJ1-4; 7 bases are shared with TRBD1. V lost 6 bases to trimming and J lost 4 bases; unmatched junction nucleotides: 17. The CDR3 consists of 18 residues. Here the CDR3 reads CASSRNGARTGLNEKLFF. CDR3 DNA sequence: TGTGCCAGCAGCCGAAACGGGGCTAGGACAGGTCTTAATGAAAAACTGTTTTTT.

V usage is TRBV15 and J usage is TRBJ1-2; 12 nucleotides agree with TRBD1. CDR1 is LNHNV and CDR2 is YYDKDF in the germline V gene (reference sequence). This CDR3 has 14 amino acids. Losses at the gene ends were 5 bases for V and 8 bases for J; bases not matched to a gene: 6. CDR3 sequence: CATSGAGTGGGYTF. In DNA form, the CDR3 reads TGTGCCACCAGCGGCGCCGGGACAGGGGGCGGCTACACCTTC.

A remark on this clonotype: The CDR3 does not end in the conserved phenylalanine or tryptophan, so this is likely a read error. In nucleotides, the CDR3 is TGTGCCAGCAGGACCGTCCAAGGACAGGGGGAGAACCATGGCTACACCTCC. Its translation is CASRTVQGQGENHGYTS. The rearrangement joins TRBV2 to TRBJ1-2; 10 nucleotides agree with TRBD1. Losses at the gene ends were 6 bases for V and 6 bases for J; bases not matched to a gene: 16. The germline V gene encodes CDR1 SNHLY and CDR2 FYNNEI. There are 17 residues in the CDR3.

The chain recombines TRBV11-2 with TRBJ2-2; 9 bases match TRBD1. V lost 4 bases, J lost 4 bases, and 4 bases stayed unmatched. CDR1 and CDR2 (germline): SGHAT, FQNNGV. CDR3 size: 15 residues. CDR3 nucleotide sequence: TGTGCCAGCAGCTGGACAGGGGTGGCCACCGGGGAGCTGTTTTTT. It encodes CASSWTGVATGELFF. Full variable domain (remainder filled in from reference TRBV11-2 and TRBJ2-2): EAGVAQSPRYKIIEKRQSVAFWCNPISGHATLYWYQQILGQGPKLLIQFQNNGVVDDSQLPKDRFSAERLKGVDSTLKIQPAKLEDSAVYLCASSWTGVATGELFFGEGSRLTVL.

The chain carries TRBV20-1 and TRBJ2-3, with 13 positions matching TRBD2. CDR3 length equals 17 residues. Germline trimming cut 1 base from V and 7 bases from J; bases unmatched to any gene: 11. Germline CDR1 is DFQATT and CDR2 is SNEGSKA (reference sequence). This chain's CDR3 is CSARGVRTSGSLNTQYF. CDR3 in DNA: TGCAGTGCTAGAGGGGTTCGGACTAGCGGGAGTCTAAATACGCAGTATTTT.

This clonotype was found many times. The chain links TRBV15 to TRBJ2-3, with D unclear. The CDR3 consists of 13 residues. Trimming removed 1 base from V and 5 bases from J, with 7 bases in between. CDR1 is LNHNV, CDR2 YYDKDF, per germline (reference sequence). CDR3 residues: CATSRVQEDTQYF. In DNA, the CDR3 is TGTGCCACCAGCAGAGTACAAGAAGATACGCAGTATTTT.

Points on this clonotype: This may be a read error: a much more frequent sequence differs by one nucleotide. The V gene is TRBV7-9, the J gene TRBJ2-7; D is uncertain. The CDR3 spans 14 residues. The germline CDR1 and CDR2 sequences are SEHNR and FQNEAQ (reference sequence). CDR3 sequence (DNA): TGTGCCAGCAGCTTAATGGGTAGCACCTACGGGCAGTACTTC. Protein: CASSLMGSTYGQYF.

This clonotype has at least ten counts. The J gene is TRBJ2-1, the V gene TRBV24-1; D not certain. The V end was cut by 6 bases, the J end by 7 bases, with 9 bases between. The CDR3 loop spans 12 amino acids. Germline CDR1 reads KGHDR; CDR2 reads SFDVKD. For the CDR3, the DNA is TGTGCCACCAGTCGGTCAGGAAATGAGCAGTTCTTC. It yields the protein CATSRSGNEQFF.

This clonotype was recorded at least ten times. The chain employs TRBV4-2 and TRBJ1-2, with D perhaps matching TRBD1 (5 bases). The CDR3 has 14 residues. Trimming removed 0 bases from V and 8 bases from J, with 13 bases in between. Per germline, CDR1 LGHNA and CDR2 YNFKEQ. As DNA, the CDR3 is TGTGCCAGCAGCCAAGATCGGGCAGGGAAGGGCTACACCTTC. Translating it yields CASSQDRAGKGYTF.

This clonotype was seen repeatedly, ten times or more. The chain joins TRBV20-1 to TRBJ1-4, with D maybe TRBD1 (5 bases). The CDR3 is 15 residues long. Germline values: CDR1 DFQATT, CDR2 SNEGSKA (reference sequence). V lost 3 bases, J lost 7 bases, and 18 bases lay in between. CDR3 sequence reads: CSASNGTRVGEKLFF. The CDR3 DNA reads TGCAGTGCTAGCAACGGGACGCGGGTGGGTGAAAAACTGTTTTTT.

The table lists this clonotype with a few counts. A read error is possible here, since a much larger clone lies one base away. V and J are TRBV19 and TRBJ1-2; 12 nucleotides align to TRBD1. The CDR3 runs to 18 residues. In germline, CDR1 is LNHDA, CDR2 SQIVND (reference sequence). J was trimmed by 5 bases and V by 2 bases; bases with no gene match: 12. CDR3 sequence reads: CASSISQGTGGILYGYTF. The CDR3 nucleotides read TGTGCCAGTAGTATATCCCAGGGGACAGGGGGCATTCTTTATGGCTACACCTTC.

Concerning this clonotype: This clone may be a read error of a much larger clone one base away. The genes are TRBV20-1 and TRBJ2-3, with a possible D match to TRBD1 (5 bases). From germline, CDR1 is DFQATT and CDR2 SNEGSKA (reference sequence). This CDR3 comprises 12 residues. The CDR3: CSAPDNTDTPYF. The CDR3 DNA follows: TGCAGTGCTCCGGACAACACAGATACGCCGTATTTT.

The V call is TRBV7-8, the J call TRBJ1-5, with TRBD1 matching 7 bases. The CDR3 contains 13 residues. The junction had 7 bases not matched to a gene; V was cut back by 11 bases and J by 3 bases. Germline values: CDR1 SGHVS, CDR2 FQNEAQ. The CDR3 DNA follows: TGTGCCCGTTCAACAGGGGACAATCAGCCCCAGCATTTT. Residues: CARSTGDNQPQHF.

This clonotype has just a few counts. This rearrangement joins TRBV20-1 to TRBJ2-1; 9 bases fit TRBD2. This CDR3 has 16 residues. Per the germline V gene, CDR1 is DFQATT and CDR2 is SNEGSKA (reference sequence). Germline trimming cut 6 bases from V and 6 bases from J; bases unmatched to any gene: 15. The CDR3 protein is CSASGSGLAGRNEQFF. Written as DNA, the CDR3 is TGCAGTGCCTCAGGCTCGGGGCTAGCGGGACGCAATGAGCAGTTCTTC.

With respect to this clonotype: A read error may account for a junction end that differs from germline. This chain uses TRBV7-9 with TRBJ1-2; D unclear. This CDR3 region has 13 residues. The germline V gene encodes CDR1 SEHNR and CDR2 FQNEAQ (reference sequence). CDR3 sequence (DNA): TGTGCCAGCAGCCCTGGGCCGGCGACACTGGTTTTCTTC. This translates into CASSPGPATLVFF.

The gene calls are TRBV19 and TRBJ2-2, with TRBD1 matching 7 bases. The CDR3 length is 16 residues. The germline gives CDR1 LNHDA, CDR2 SQIVND (reference sequence). The J segment lost 8 bases and the V segment lost 5 bases, leaving 14 bases of the junction unmatched. CDR3 coding DNA: TGTGCCAGTAGTGCATACCCCGGGACAGTCTATGGGGAGCTGTTTTTT. It is translated as CASSAYPGTVYGELFF.

The table lists this clonotype with many counts. The V gene is TRBV9, the J gene TRBJ2-2; D might be TRBD1 (5 bases). The CDR3 covers 16 residues. Trimming removed 3 bases at V and 3 bases at J, with 15 bases between. The germline CDR1 and CDR2 sequences are SGDLS and YYNGEE. This CDR3 is CASSDDRPRDTGELFF. CDR3 nucleotide sequence: TGTGCCAGCAGCGACGACAGACCGCGAGACACCGGGGAGCTGTTTTTT.